One sample yielded the 30 T cell receptor beta chains listed below, sequenced in a study of shared clonotypes between healthy human individuals. The table came from immunoSEQ multiplex PCR; TCRdb's copy has only in-frame clones and leaves some out. The sample yields 2.3 million or so clones, more than 80% seen once. Sample: naive CD4+ T cells from PBMCs. Subset reported: CD45RA+ positively selected. The receptor set was obtained from a man aged 18 to 30 in good health. Some clones in this sample may be carry-over from other donors' samples.

The rearrangement links TRBV5-4 to TRBJ2-3, with 8 positions matching TRBD2. With 1 base clipped from V and 4 bases from J, the junction kept 5 bases outside the gene matches. Looked up from germline, CDR1 is SGHNT and CDR2 is YYREEE (reference sequence). This CDR3 has 15 residues. The CDR3 is CASSLREGPPDTQYF. In nucleotides, the CDR3 is TGTGCCAGCAGCTTGCGGGAGGGCCCTCCAGATACGCAGTATTTT. Supplemented by reference TRBV5-4 and TRBJ2-3, the full variable domain reads ETGVTQSPTHLIKTRGQQVTLRCSSQSGHNTVSWYQQALGQGPQFIFQYYREEENGRGNFPPRFSGLQFPNYSSELNVNALELDDSALYLCASSLREGPPDTQYFGPGTRLTVL.

A note on this clone: The sample contains more than one DNA sequence encoding this CDR3. J is TRBJ2-5 and V is TRBV12-5; D remains unclear. V gave up 7 bases and J gave up 5 bases, with 11 bases separating them. In germline, CDR1 is LGHNT, CDR2 FRNRAP. The CDR3 runs to 12 residues. The CDR3 DNA reads TGTGCTAGTGTTGGGGTGGGGGAGACCCAGTACTTC. Its protein product is CASVGVGETQYF.

A note on this clone: Additional DNA sequences in this sample encode the identical CDR3. V is TRBV9 and J is TRBJ1-4, with D unclear. This CDR3 contains 12 residues. Deletions cut 1 base from V and 7 bases from J, with 5 bases between. CDR1 SGDLS and CDR2 YYNGEE come from the germline V gene. CDR3 residues: CASSVLGEKLFF. As DNA, the CDR3 is TGTGCCAGCAGCGTATTGGGTGAAAAACTGTTTTTT. Full variable domain (missing parts from reference TRBV9 and TRBJ1-4): DSGVTQTPKHLITATGQRVTLRCSPRSGDLSVYWYQQSLDQGLQFLIQYYNGEERAKGNILERFSAQQFPDLHSELNLSSLELGDSALYFCASSVLGEKLFFGSGTQLSVL.

This sequence joins TRBV5-6 and TRBJ1-5; a weak D match, TRBD1 (5 bases). This CDR3 region has 13 residues. Germline V lookup: CDR1 SGHDT, CDR2 YYEEEE. V lost 2 bases to trimming and J lost 7 bases, with 10 bases between them. The CDR3 loop reads CASSFRGDQPQHF. CDR3 sequence (DNA): TGTGCCAGCAGCTTCCGGGGGGACCAGCCCCAGCATTTT.

The chain has TRBV9 and TRBJ2-3, with D perhaps being TRBD1 or TRBD2 (6 bases each). In germline, CDR1 is SGDLS, CDR2 YYNGEE. Trimming pared 7 bases from V and 7 bases from J, leaving 16 bases between. This CDR3 has 13 amino acids. CDR3: CASGGTQMHTQYF. CDR3 DNA: TGTGCCAGCGGAGGGACACAGATGCATACGCAGTATTTT.

This chain links TRBV6-1 with TRBJ1-2; D call uncertain. The V gene's germline CDR1 is MNHNS and CDR2 SASEGT. The CDR3 runs to 15 residues. V was shortened by 4 bases and J by 1 base, with 13 bases between the two germline ends. The CDR3 sequence is CASSANWADNYGYTF. The DNA for the CDR3 is TGTGCCAGCAGTGCAAATTGGGCAGATAACTATGGCTACACCTTC.

The CDR3 spells CASRNRKREGPYNEQFF. Here the CDR3 DNA reads TGTGCCAGCAGAAACCGAAAGCGGGAGGGCCCCTACAATGAGCAGTTCTTC. The genes are TRBV7-8 and TRBJ2-1; 10 nucleotides match TRBD2. CDR3 length: 17 amino acids. Germline CDR1 and CDR2: SGHVS and FQNEAQ. The ends lost 6 bases at V and 2 bases at J; junction bases unmatched: 10.

The J gene is TRBJ2-7, the V gene TRBV9, with 9 bases identical to TRBD2. The J segment lost 6 bases and the V segment lost 4 bases, leaving 11 bases of the junction unmatched. This CDR3 comprises 15 residues. Germline V gene sequence: CDR1 SGDLS, CDR2 YYNGEE. DNA of the CDR3: TGTGCCAGCAGCCCCCGCGGCGGGAGGGCCCGCGAGCAGTACTTC. Its protein is CASSPRGGRAREQYF.

The chain joins TRBV15 to TRBJ1-6; D is possibly TRBD1 (5 bases). Germline assignment: CDR1 LNHNV and CDR2 YYDKDF (reference sequence). There are 15 residues in the CDR3. With 0 bases removed from V and 6 bases from J, the gap between germline ends came to 9 bases. The CDR3 loop reads CATSRDRGSNSPLHF. DNA of the CDR3: TGTGCCACCAGCAGAGATCGGGGGTCTAATTCACCCCTCCACTTT.

The V call is TRBV5-4, the J call TRBJ2-3, with D perhaps assigned TRBD1 or TRBD2 (5 bases each). Per the germline V gene, CDR1 is SGHNT and CDR2 is YYREEE (reference sequence). The CDR3 totals 13 residues. V was pared by 4 bases and J by 6 bases, with 12 bases between. This CDR3 reads CASSRSGPDTQYF. In DNA, the CDR3 is TGTGCCAGCAGCCGCTCGGGACCCGATACGCAGTATTTT.

The rearrangement links TRBV7-9 to TRBJ2-1; 12 bases line up with TRBD2. Germline CDR1 SEHNR, CDR2 FQNEAQ (reference sequence). V gave up 5 bases and J gave up 7 bases; unmatched junction bases: 12. The CDR3 contains 17 residues. The CDR3 nucleotides are TGTGCCAGCAGCCGAGGACTAGCGGGATTAGGTGCGAATGAGCAGTTCTTC. It encodes CASSRGLAGLGANEQFF.

J is TRBJ2-3 and V is TRBV7-9, with 14 bases lining up with TRBD2. Germline assignment: CDR1 SEHNR and CDR2 FQNEAQ (reference sequence). There are 16 residues in the CDR3. J was trimmed by 3 bases and V by 3 bases; bases with no gene match: 2. The CDR3 loop reads CASSFGLAGGTDTQYF. The CDR3 nucleotides are TGTGCCAGCAGCTTCGGACTAGCGGGAGGAACAGATACGCAGTATTTT.

With respect to this clone: The germline gene is not matched at one end of the junction; a read error may be the cause. The chain combines TRBV30 with TRBJ2-3; no clear D. The CDR3 spans 16 residues. Per the germline V gene, CDR1 is GTSNPN and CDR2 is SVGIG (reference sequence). CDR3 DNA sequence: TGTACCTGGAGTCCTGGAAGAGTTTTCCGCACAGATACGCAGTATTTT. Protein product: CTWSPGRVFRTDTQYF.

The rearrangement joins TRBV6-5 to TRBJ1-2; D call uncertain. The CDR3 totals 13 residues. Germline V gene lookup returns CDR1 MNHEY and CDR2 SVGAGI. V dropped 6 bases and J dropped 5 bases, with 13 bases sitting between them. The CDR3 sequence is CASRGRVVYGYTF. The CDR3, as DNA: TGTGCCAGCAGAGGTCGAGTGGTGTATGGCTACACCTTC.

The chain couples TRBV4-1 to TRBJ1-5; maybe TRBD1 (5 bases). Trimming took 5 bases from V and 4 from J, leaving 12 bases between them. Germline V gene data show CDR1 as MGHRA and CDR2 as YSYEKL. The CDR3 spans 14 residues. In DNA, the CDR3 is TGCGCCAGCAGCTCCCCAGGGACGAATCAGCCCCAGCATTTT. It codes for CASSSPGTNQPQHF.

This chain's CDR3 is CSVALWGQETKTQYF. For the CDR3, the DNA is TGCAGCGTTGCTCTTTGGGGTCAGGAGACGAAGACCCAGTACTTC. The rearrangement uses TRBV29-1 and TRBJ2-5; D not certain. Trimming removed 4 bases from V and 6 bases from J, with 21 bases in between. Germline loops: CDR1 SQVTM, CDR2 ANQGSEA. This CDR3 region has 15 residues.

This clone showed up just once. This chain uses TRBV7-8 with TRBJ2-3, with 10 bases aligning to TRBD2. CDR1 is SGHVS and CDR2 is FQNEAQ in the germline V gene. This CDR3 contains 16 residues. V was clipped by 5 bases and J by 1 base; unmatched bases: 6. CDR3 in amino acids: CASSRIGTSGTDTQYF. DNA for the CDR3: TGTGCCAGCAGCCGGATAGGGACTAGCGGCACAGATACGCAGTATTTT.

CDR3 loop: CASSVDRGGGYTF. Here the CDR3 DNA reads TGTGCCAGCAGTGTCGACAGGGGTGGTGGCTACACCTTC. This sequence joins TRBV2 and TRBJ1-2; TRBD1 aligns across 8 bases. This CDR3 spans 13 amino acids. The V gene end was trimmed by 4 bases and the J gene end by 7 bases; junction bases not matched to a gene: 5. In germline, CDR1 is SNHLY, CDR2 FYNNEI.

This chain links TRBV5-1 with TRBJ2-7; 8 nucleotides line up with TRBD2. The CDR3 consists of 15 residues. With 1 base clipped from V and 6 bases from J, the junction kept 9 bases outside the gene matches. Germline V gene sequence: CDR1 SGHRS, CDR2 YFSETQ. The CDR3 loop reads CASSLSQSGSFEQYF. In nucleotides, the CDR3 is TGCGCCAGCAGCTTGAGTCAAAGCGGGAGCTTCGAGCAGTACTTC.

The genes are TRBV28 and TRBJ2-7; D call uncertain. Between the trimmed V and J ends, which lost 7 bases and 5 bases, there was a span of 15 bases. Germline loops: CDR1 MDHEN, CDR2 SYDVKM. This CDR3 region has 13 residues. Here the CDR3 DNA reads TGTGCCAGCACCATACCCACCGTCGACGAGCAGTACTTC. Protein product: CASTIPTVDEQYF.

The J gene is TRBJ2-3, the V gene TRBV7-8; D gene ambiguous. This CDR3 is 13 amino acids long. Trimming stripped 6 bases from V and 3 bases from J, with 10 bases between. The germline CDR1 and CDR2 sequences are SGHVS and FQNEAQ. Here the CDR3 reads CASSWASTDTQYF. CDR3 DNA sequence: TGTGCCAGCAGTTGGGCCTCTACAGATACGCAGTATTTT.

V is TRBV2 and J is TRBJ2-3, with D maybe TRBD2 (5 bases). The CDR3 has 14 amino acids. Germline V gives CDR1 SNHLY, CDR2 FYNNEI. Trimming left V 6 bases short and J 0 bases short, with 10 bases between. The CDR3 spells CASRPDLSTDTQYF. In DNA form, the CDR3 reads TGTGCCAGCAGGCCGGACTTAAGCACAGATACGCAGTATTTT.

The chain couples TRBV28 to TRBJ1-3; D gene ambiguous. V was clipped by 4 bases and J by 0 bases, with 10 bases between them. The V gene's germline CDR1 is MDHEN and CDR2 SYDVKM. The CDR3 is 15 residues long. Written as DNA, the CDR3 is TGTGCCAGCAGTTCCGCAACGAGCTCTGGAAACACCATATATTTT. It encodes CASSSATSSGNTIYF.

CDR3 loop: CASSLVGAEPYEQYF. The CDR3 DNA is TGCGCCAGCAGCTTGGTTGGGGCTGAACCCTACGAGCAGTACTTC. The chain employs TRBV5-1 and TRBJ2-7; D may be TRBD1 (5 bases). Germline-derived CDR1 and CDR2 are SGHRS and YFSETQ. The ends were cut back, 0 bases at V and 2 bases at J, with 12 bases in the middle. The CDR3 runs 15 residues.

As concerns this clone: A junction end diverges from the germline sequence, so it may reflect a read error. The chain is built from TRBV2 and TRBJ2-7, with D hard to call. Germline V gene lookup returns CDR1 SNHLY and CDR2 FYNNEI. The CDR3 has 11 amino acids. CDR3 in amino acids: CASSVGPLKHF. CDR3 coding DNA: TGTGCCAGCAGTGTGGGCCCCCTGAAGCACTTC.

This chain uses TRBV5-4 with TRBJ2-2; D not resolved. The V gene lost 4 bases and the J gene lost 6 bases, with 16 bases spanning the gap. The CDR3 loop spans 15 amino acids. CDR1 and CDR2 (germline): SGHNT, YYREEE (reference sequence). In nucleotides, the CDR3 is TGTGCCAGCAGCCTGGATGTATTGGGGTCCGGGGAGCTGTTTTTT. This sequence encodes CASSLDVLGSGELFF.

On this clone itself: Other DNA sequences of this sample code for an identical CDR3. V gene TRBV5-6 combines with J gene TRBJ2-1; no firm D call. Deletions cut 1 base from V and 7 bases from J, with 3 bases between. Looked up from germline, CDR1 is SGHDT and CDR2 is YYEEEE. The CDR3 covers 11 residues. CDR3 loop: CASSLFNEQFF. The CDR3 nucleotides read TGTGCCAGCAGCTTGTTTAATGAGCAGTTCTTC.

This rearrangement joins TRBV4-1 to TRBJ2-7; TRBD2 matches at 11 bases. V was pared by 4 bases and J by 4 bases, with 6 bases of the junction left unmatched. Looked up from germline, CDR1 is MGHRA and CDR2 is YSYEKL. This CDR3 comprises 15 residues. CDR3 in amino acids: CASSLGLAVYYEQYF. For the CDR3, the DNA is TGCGCCAGCAGCCTGGGACTAGCGGTCTATTACGAGCAGTACTTC.

The chain employs TRBV30 and TRBJ2-4, with D possibly being TRBD1 (7 bases). With 3 bases removed from V and 0 bases from J, the gap between germline ends came to 12 bases. Germline V gives CDR1 GTSNPN, CDR2 SVGIG (reference sequence). The CDR3 extends over 15 amino acids. The CDR3 DNA reads as TGTGCCTGGAGGGAGGGGGCTTTAGCCAAAAACATTCAGTACTTC. This encodes CAWREGALAKNIQYF.

The chain uses TRBV5-1 and TRBJ2-1; 10 positions match TRBD1. The CDR3 has 15 amino acids. V was pared by 3 bases and J by 5 bases, with 5 bases of the junction left unmatched. Germline V gives CDR1 SGHRS, CDR2 YFSETQ. The CDR3 coding sequence is TGCGCCAGCAGCTGGGACAGGGGAGGCGACAATGAGCAGTTCTTC. Amino acid sequence: CASSWDRGGDNEQFF.